The rows below give T cell receptor beta chains drawn from one sample of a study of T cell repertoires in cytomegalovirus infection. MiXCR, applied by TCRdb to the reads, yields one record per CDR3 protein. The table records roughly 120,000 distinct CDR3 sequences, less than 30% of them present only once. These TCRs' antigens remain unknown. This specimen was CD8+ T cells from cultured PBMCs, taken from culture after CMV antigen stimulation. All receptors derive from a human donor in good health (CMV status not recorded). Some clones in this sample may be carry-over from other donors' samples. Each CDR3 is given with its conserved first and last residue. Fields, in order: V gene, J gene, clone size, D gene, CDR3 DNA, CDR3 protein. A D gene is named only where the DNA matches it firmly. Rows may omit the clone size; those that give it use once, few, many or a size class.

v_gene: TRBV4-1
j_gene: TRBJ2-7
abundance: NA
d_gene: NA
CDR3nt: TGCGCCAGCAGCCAGGGGACACGGTTCTACGAGCAGTACTTC
CDR3aa: CASSQGTRFYEQYF

v_gene: TRBV7-6
j_gene: TRBJ1-1
abundance: NA
d_gene: NA
CDR3nt: TGTGCCAGCAGCCCCGGGAGGGTTGAAGCTTTCTTT
CDR3aa: CASSPGRVEAFF

v_gene: TRBV9
j_gene: TRBJ2-2
abundance: many
d_gene: TRBD1
CDR3nt: TGTGCCAGCAGCGCTACGGGACAGGGTAGCACCGGGGAGCTGTTTTTT
CDR3aa: CASSATGQGSTGELFF

v_gene: TRBV5-4
j_gene: TRBJ1-1
abundance: few
d_gene: NA
CDR3nt: TGTGCCAGCAGCTTGGTCGCATCTGTCGAAGCTTTCTTT
CDR3aa: CASSLVASVEAFF

v_gene: TRBV6-2/TRBV6-3
j_gene: TRBJ2-5
abundance: many
d_gene: TRBD2
CDR3nt: TGTGCCAGCAGTTACTCGACCCAGGGACTAGCGGACCAAGAGACCCAGTACTTC
CDR3aa: CASSYSTQGLADQETQYF

v_gene: TRBV6-5
j_gene: TRBJ1-5
abundance: few
d_gene: TRBD1
CDR3nt: TGTGCCAGCAGTTACCAGGGGGGCAATCAGCCCCAGCATTTT
CDR3aa: CASSYQGGNQPQHF

v_gene: TRBV7-9
j_gene: TRBJ2-7
abundance: many
d_gene: NA
CDR3nt: TGTGCCAGCAGCCCGGTACTGGGGGGTCTCTACGAGCAGTACTTC
CDR3aa: CASSPVLGGLYEQYF

v_gene: TRBV7-3
j_gene: TRBJ2-1
abundance: NA
d_gene: TRBD2
CDR3nt: TGTGCCAGCAGCTTAATGTCAGGACTAGTCCTCAATGAGCAGTTCTTC
CDR3aa: CASSLMSGLVLNEQFF

v_gene: TRBV6-6
j_gene: TRBJ2-7
abundance: NA
d_gene: TRBD1
CDR3nt: TGTGCCAGCAGCCTGGACAGGGGGCTGGGAGAGCAGTACTTC
CDR3aa: CASSLDRGLGEQYF

v_gene: TRBV6-5
j_gene: TRBJ2-3
abundance: NA
d_gene: TRBD2
CDR3nt: TGTGCCAGCGACCCGGGACTAGCTGGGAATACGCAGTATTTT
CDR3aa: CASDPGLAGNTQYF

v_gene: TRBV27
j_gene: TRBJ2-5
abundance: NA
d_gene: TRBD2
CDR3nt: TGTGCCAGCAGTTTAACGGGACTAATCCAAGAGACCCAGTACTTC
CDR3aa: CASSLTGLIQETQYF

v_gene: TRBV6-2/TRBV6-3
j_gene: TRBJ2-7
abundance: NA
d_gene: NA
CDR3nt: TGTGCCAGCGCGTTGGACAGCTCCTACGAGCAGTACTTC
CDR3aa: CASALDSSYEQYF

v_gene: TRBV2
j_gene: TRBJ1-2
abundance: few
d_gene: NA
CDR3nt: TGTGCCAGCACTGAGGGAGGCTATGGCTACACCTTC
CDR3aa: CASTEGGYGYTF

v_gene: TRBV28
j_gene: TRBJ1-4
abundance: NA
d_gene: NA
CDR3nt: TGTGCCAGCAGTTTAGGGGGGCTTGGTTCGGGGGAAAAACTGTTTTTT
CDR3aa: CASSLGGLGSGEKLFF

v_gene: TRBV29-1
j_gene: TRBJ1-2
abundance: NA
d_gene: NA
CDR3nt: TGCAGCGTTGGGACAGTTGACGAATATGGCTACACCTTC
CDR3aa: CSVGTVDEYGYTF

v_gene: TRBV11-1
j_gene: TRBJ2-2
abundance: few
d_gene: NA
CDR3nt: TGTGCCAGCAGCGCCACAGGGACCACCGGGGAGCTGTTTTTT
CDR3aa: CASSATGTTGELFF

v_gene: TRBV5-6
j_gene: TRBJ1-5
abundance: NA
d_gene: NA
CDR3nt: TGTGCCAGCAGTCGGGAACCTAGCAATCAGCCCCAGCATTTT
CDR3aa: CASSREPSNQPQHF

v_gene: TRBV2
j_gene: TRBJ2-3
abundance: NA
d_gene: NA
CDR3nt: TGTGCCAGCAGTGAAGTAGGAAGAGCCTCCCTTACAGATACGCAGTATTTT
CDR3aa: CASSEVGRASLTDTQYF

v_gene: TRBV20-1
j_gene: TRBJ1-2
abundance: many
d_gene: NA
CDR3nt: TGCAGTGCTAGAGATCAGGGCCAAGAGTTTAACTATGGCTACACCTTC
CDR3aa: CSARDQGQEFNYGYTF

v_gene: TRBV12-3/TRBV12-4
j_gene: TRBJ2-5
abundance: NA
d_gene: TRBD1
CDR3nt: TGTGCCAGCAGTTTATCACGGGACAGGAAAGAGACCCAGTACTTC
CDR3aa: CASSLSRDRKETQYF

v_gene: TRBV27
j_gene: TRBJ2-3
abundance: few
d_gene: TRBD1
CDR3nt: TGTGCCAGCAGTCCTCGACAGGGGGGCAGCACAGATACGCAGTATTTT
CDR3aa: CASSPRQGGSTDTQYF

v_gene: TRBV6-5
j_gene: TRBJ2-3
abundance: many
d_gene: TRBD2
CDR3nt: TGTGCCAGCAGCTTATTGGCGGGGGGCACAGATACGCAGTATTTT
CDR3aa: CASSLLAGGTDTQYF

v_gene: TRBV4-1
j_gene: TRBJ1-1
abundance: few
d_gene: TRBD1
CDR3nt: TGCGCCAGCAGCCAAGGGACAGGGCCCGTCGCTGAAGCTTTCTTT
CDR3aa: CASSQGTGPVAEAFF

v_gene: TRBV27
j_gene: TRBJ1-6
abundance: few
d_gene: NA
CDR3nt: TGTGCCAGCAGTCCCCACCGACAGTTTGCGAGTTCACCCCTCCACTTT
CDR3aa: CASSPHRQFASSPLHF

v_gene: TRBV27
j_gene: TRBJ2-5
abundance: NA
d_gene: NA
CDR3nt: TGTGCCAGCAGTTCGTTCCGGGGGCCTCCCCAAGAGACCCAGTACTTC
CDR3aa: CASSSFRGPPQETQYF

v_gene: TRBV7-3
j_gene: TRBJ1-1
abundance: many
d_gene: NA
CDR3nt: TGTGCCAGCAGTCTTGACCCTGCTGGGGCAGCTTTCTTT
CDR3aa: CASSLDPAGAAFF

v_gene: TRBV27
j_gene: TRBJ1-3
abundance: NA
d_gene: NA
CDR3nt: TGTGCCAGCAGAAGGGGGGGCCGAAGCTCTGGAAACACCATATATTTT
CDR3aa: CASRRGGRSSGNTIYF

v_gene: TRBV12-5
j_gene: TRBJ1-1
abundance: few
d_gene: NA
CDR3nt: TGTGCTAGTGGCCCGGACGGAGAAGCTTTCTTT
CDR3aa: CASGPDGEAFF

v_gene: TRBV7-8
j_gene: TRBJ1-6
abundance: NA
d_gene: NA
CDR3nt: TGTGCCAGCAGCCGGGGAGCGGGGGGTAATTCACCCCTCCACTTT
CDR3aa: CASSRGAGGNSPLHF

v_gene: TRBV7-9
j_gene: TRBJ1-2
abundance: many
d_gene: NA
CDR3nt: TGTGCCATTGAGGGAGGCGGGGCCCTCTTGGGGGGCTACACCTTC
CDR3aa: CAIEGGGALLGGYTF

v_gene: TRBV2
j_gene: TRBJ2-1
abundance: NA
d_gene: TRBD2
CDR3nt: TGTGCCAGCCGGACTAGCCTGAGCGCCTACAATGAGCAGTTCTTC
CDR3aa: CASRTSLSAYNEQFF

v_gene: TRBV5-4
j_gene: TRBJ1-2
abundance: few
d_gene: TRBD1
CDR3nt: TGTGCCAGCAGCTTGGACGGGACAGGGGGAAAAGATGGCTACACCTTC
CDR3aa: CASSLDGTGGKDGYTF

v_gene: TRBV7-2
j_gene: TRBJ1-1
abundance: NA
d_gene: NA
CDR3nt: TGTGCCAGCAGCTTAGCGGAATACACTGAAGCTTTCTTT
CDR3aa: CASSLAEYTEAFF

v_gene: TRBV6-1
j_gene: TRBJ2-1
abundance: many
d_gene: NA
CDR3nt: TGTGCCAGCAGTGCAGCGGTTAGCTCCTACAATGAGCAGTTCTTC
CDR3aa: CASSAAVSSYNEQFF

v_gene: TRBV12-3/TRBV12-4
j_gene: TRBJ2-7
abundance: few
d_gene: NA
CDR3nt: TGTGCCAGCAGTTTTGCCTACGAGCAGTACTTC
CDR3aa: CASSFAYEQYF

v_gene: TRBV5-4
j_gene: TRBJ1-6
abundance: NA
d_gene: NA
CDR3nt: TGTGCCAGCAGCTATGGCGACGAGGGATTATTGGCACCCCTCCACTTT
CDR3aa: CASSYGDEGLLAPLHF

v_gene: TRBV19
j_gene: TRBJ2-1
abundance: NA
d_gene: NA
CDR3nt: TGTGCCAGTAGGAGTTGGGGGTATAATAACAATGAGCAGTTCTTC
CDR3aa: CASRSWGYNNNEQFF

v_gene: TRBV7-2
j_gene: TRBJ2-1
abundance: many
d_gene: NA
CDR3nt: TGTGCCAGCAGCTTAAACTCCCCGTCCAATGAGCAGTTCTTC
CDR3aa: CASSLNSPSNEQFF

v_gene: TRBV7-8
j_gene: TRBJ2-1
abundance: many
d_gene: NA
CDR3nt: TGTGCCAGCAGCTTAGCGGGACTTACATTGGGGGATGAGCAGTTCTTC
CDR3aa: CASSLAGLTLGDEQFF

v_gene: TRBV11-2
j_gene: TRBJ2-1
abundance: few
d_gene: NA
CDR3nt: TGTGCCAGCAGCTTACGGTGGAAAGGGCGTGGGGACAATGAGCAGTTCTTC
CDR3aa: CASSLRWKGRGDNEQFF

v_gene: TRBV4-1
j_gene: TRBJ2-1
abundance: NA
d_gene: NA
CDR3nt: TGTGCCAACAGCCTCGACCTTAATGAGCAGTTCTTC
CDR3aa: CANSLDLNEQFF

v_gene: TRBV13
j_gene: TRBJ2-5
abundance: NA
d_gene: NA
CDR3nt: TGTGCCAGCAGCCTACGTGCCCCGGGACGGGGGGAGACCCAGTACTTC
CDR3aa: CASSLRAPGRGETQYF

v_gene: TRBV12-3/TRBV12-4
j_gene: TRBJ2-2
abundance: few
d_gene: NA
CDR3nt: TGTGCCAGCAGTTTGACCAGAGTCACCGGGGAGCTGTTTTTT
CDR3aa: CASSLTRVTGELFF

v_gene: TRBV7-3
j_gene: TRBJ2-3
abundance: few
d_gene: TRBD2
CDR3nt: TGTGCCAGCAGCTTCACGGGGGGGCCATCAGATACGCAGTATTTT
CDR3aa: CASSFTGGPSDTQYF

v_gene: TRBV7-9
j_gene: TRBJ2-7
abundance: NA
d_gene: NA
CDR3nt: TGTGCCAGCAGCTTTCCCGAAGGTCGGTTTAGCTCCTACGAGCAGTACTTC
CDR3aa: CASSFPEGRFSSYEQYF

v_gene: TRBV4-1
j_gene: TRBJ1-1
abundance: NA
d_gene: NA
CDR3nt: TGCGCCAGCAGCCAAGATCACCTGGGGGCGGAAAGGAACACTGAAGCTTTCTTT
CDR3aa: CASSQDHLGAERNTEAFF

v_gene: TRBV4-2
j_gene: TRBJ2-1
abundance: few
d_gene: NA
CDR3nt: TGTGCCAGCAGCCAAGATTTCTACATTTTCAATGAGCAGTTCTTC
CDR3aa: CASSQDFYIFNEQFF

v_gene: TRBV7-9
j_gene: TRBJ1-2
abundance: many
d_gene: NA
CDR3nt: TGTGCCAGCAGCTTAGCGGGGCAGGGGCGCGGCTACACCTTC
CDR3aa: CASSLAGQGRGYTF